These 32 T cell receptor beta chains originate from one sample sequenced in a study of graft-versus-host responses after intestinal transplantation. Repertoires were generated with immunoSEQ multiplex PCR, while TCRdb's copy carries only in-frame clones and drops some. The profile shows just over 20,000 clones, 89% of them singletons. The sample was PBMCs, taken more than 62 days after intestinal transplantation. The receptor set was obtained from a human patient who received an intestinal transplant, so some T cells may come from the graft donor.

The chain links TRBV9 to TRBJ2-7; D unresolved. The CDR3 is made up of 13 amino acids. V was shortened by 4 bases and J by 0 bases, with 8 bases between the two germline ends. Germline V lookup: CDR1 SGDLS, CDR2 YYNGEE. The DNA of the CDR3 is TGTGCCAGCAGCAAAGGACCCTCCTACGAGCAGTACTTC. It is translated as CASSKGPSYEQYF.

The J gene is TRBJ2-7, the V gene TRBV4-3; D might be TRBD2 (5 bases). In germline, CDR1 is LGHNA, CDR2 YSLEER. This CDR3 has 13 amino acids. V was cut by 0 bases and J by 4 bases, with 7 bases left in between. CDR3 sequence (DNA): TGCGCCAGCAGCCAAGATCGGGGTTACGAGCAGTACTTC. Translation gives CASSQDRGYEQYF.

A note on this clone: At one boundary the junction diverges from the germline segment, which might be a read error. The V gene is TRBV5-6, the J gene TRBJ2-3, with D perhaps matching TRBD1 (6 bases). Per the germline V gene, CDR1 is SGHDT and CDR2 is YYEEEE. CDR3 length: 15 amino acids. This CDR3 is CASNLLGAGTDTQYF. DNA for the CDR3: TGTGCCAGCAACTTGTTGGGGGCCGGCACAGATACGCAGTATTTT.

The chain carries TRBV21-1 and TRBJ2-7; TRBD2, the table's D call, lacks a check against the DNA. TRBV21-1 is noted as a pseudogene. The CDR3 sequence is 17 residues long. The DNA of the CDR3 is TGTGCCACCCCGGCCACTAGCGGGGGCCCGAAGCCCTACGAGCAGTACTTC. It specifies CATPATSGGPKPYEQYF.

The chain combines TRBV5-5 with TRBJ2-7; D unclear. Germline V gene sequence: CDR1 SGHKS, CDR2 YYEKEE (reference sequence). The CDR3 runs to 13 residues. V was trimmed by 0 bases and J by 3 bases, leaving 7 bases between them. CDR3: CASSLGPDYEQYF. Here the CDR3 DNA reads TGTGCCAGCAGCTTGGGACCGGACTACGAGCAGTACTTC.

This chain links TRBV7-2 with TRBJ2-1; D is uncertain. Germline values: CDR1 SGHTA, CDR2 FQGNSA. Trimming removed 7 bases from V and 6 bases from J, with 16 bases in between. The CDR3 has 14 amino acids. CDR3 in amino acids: CASNLRTAPNEQFF. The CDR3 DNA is TGTGCCAGCAACCTTCGTACAGCCCCCAATGAGCAGTTCTTC.

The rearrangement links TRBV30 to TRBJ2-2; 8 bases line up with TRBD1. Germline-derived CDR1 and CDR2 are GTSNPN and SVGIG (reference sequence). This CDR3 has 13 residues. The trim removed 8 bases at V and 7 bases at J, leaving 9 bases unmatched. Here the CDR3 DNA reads TGTGCCAGCTCAGGGGGCGGAAACGGGGAGCTGTTTTTT. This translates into CASSGGGNGELFF. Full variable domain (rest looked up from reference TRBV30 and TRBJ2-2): SQTIHQWPATLVQPVGSPLSLECTVEGTSNPNLYWYRQAAGRGLQLLFYSVGIGQISSEVPQNLSASRPQDRQFILSSKKLLLSDSGFYLCASSGGGNGELFFGEGSRLTVL.

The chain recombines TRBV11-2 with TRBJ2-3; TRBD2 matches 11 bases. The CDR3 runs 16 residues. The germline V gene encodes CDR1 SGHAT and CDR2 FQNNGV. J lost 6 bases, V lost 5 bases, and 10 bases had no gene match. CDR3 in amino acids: CASSPGTSGPLDTQYF. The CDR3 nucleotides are TGTGCCAGCAGCCCCGGGACTAGCGGCCCTTTGGATACGCAGTATTTT.

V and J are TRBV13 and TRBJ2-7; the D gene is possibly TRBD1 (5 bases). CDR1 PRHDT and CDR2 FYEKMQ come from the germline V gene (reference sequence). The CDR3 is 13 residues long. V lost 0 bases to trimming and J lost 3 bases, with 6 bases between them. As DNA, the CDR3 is TGTGCCAGCAGCTTAGGAGGGGACTACGAGCAGTACTTC. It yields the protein CASSLGGDYEQYF.

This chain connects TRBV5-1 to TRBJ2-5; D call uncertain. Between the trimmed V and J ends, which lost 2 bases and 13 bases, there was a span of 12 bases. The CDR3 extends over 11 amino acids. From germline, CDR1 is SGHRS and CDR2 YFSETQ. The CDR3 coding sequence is TGCGCCAGCAGCTTCGGGCCTGAACGGTACTTC. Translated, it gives CASSFGPERYF.

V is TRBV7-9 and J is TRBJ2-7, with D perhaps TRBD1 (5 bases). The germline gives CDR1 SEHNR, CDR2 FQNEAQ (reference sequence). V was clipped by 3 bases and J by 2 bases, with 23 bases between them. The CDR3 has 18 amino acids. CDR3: CASSFDLYTGPTTYEQYF. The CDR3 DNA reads TGTGCCAGCAGCTTCGACCTGTACACAGGACCGACCACCTACGAGCAGTACTTC.

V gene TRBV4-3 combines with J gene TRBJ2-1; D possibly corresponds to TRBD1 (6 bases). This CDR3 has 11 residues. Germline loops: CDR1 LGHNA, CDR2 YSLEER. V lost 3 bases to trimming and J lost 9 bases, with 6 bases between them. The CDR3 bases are TGCGCCAGCAGCCAGGGGGCTGAGCAGTTCTTC. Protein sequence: CASSQGAEQFF.

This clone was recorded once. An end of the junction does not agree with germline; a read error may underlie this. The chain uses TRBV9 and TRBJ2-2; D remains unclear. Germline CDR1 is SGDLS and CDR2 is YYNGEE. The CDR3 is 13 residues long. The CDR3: CANSATSAGELFF. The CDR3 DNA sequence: TGTGCCAACAGCGCAACCTCGGCCGGGGAGCTGTTTTTT.

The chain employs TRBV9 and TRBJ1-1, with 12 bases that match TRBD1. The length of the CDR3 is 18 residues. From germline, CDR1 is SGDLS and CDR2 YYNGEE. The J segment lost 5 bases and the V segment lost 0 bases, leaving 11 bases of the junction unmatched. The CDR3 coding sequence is TGTGCCAGCAGCGTAGGGCCCGGGACAGGGGGCGCGGGTACTGAAGCTTTCTTT. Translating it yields CASSVGPGTGGAGTEAFF. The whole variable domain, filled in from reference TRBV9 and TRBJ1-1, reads DSGVTQTPKHLITATGQRVTLRCSPRSGDLSVYWYQQSLDQGLQFLIQYYNGEERAKGNILERFSAQQFPDLHSELNLSSLELGDSALYFCASSVGPGTGGAGTEAFFGQGTRLTVV.

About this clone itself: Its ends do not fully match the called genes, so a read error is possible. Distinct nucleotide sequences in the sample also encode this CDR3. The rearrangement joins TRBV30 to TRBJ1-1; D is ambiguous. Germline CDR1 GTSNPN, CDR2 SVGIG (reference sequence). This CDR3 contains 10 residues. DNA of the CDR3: TGTGCCTGGGGGAACACCGAAGCTTTCTTT. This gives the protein CAWGNTEAFF.

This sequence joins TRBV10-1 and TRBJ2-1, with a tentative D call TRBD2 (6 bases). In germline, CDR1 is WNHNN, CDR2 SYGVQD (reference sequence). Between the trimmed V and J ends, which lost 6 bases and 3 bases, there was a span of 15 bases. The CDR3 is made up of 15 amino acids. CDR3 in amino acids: CASSKSLGGYNEQFF. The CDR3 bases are TGCGCCAGCAGCAAGTCTCTGGGGGGCTACAATGAGCAGTTCTTC.

CDR3 nucleotide sequence: TGTGCCAGCAGCCACGAAACATCCCGTGGCTACACCTTC. Translated, it gives CASSHETSRGYTF. The chain recombines TRBV14 with TRBJ1-2; D not certain. The germline gives CDR1 SGHDN, CDR2 FVKESK. The CDR3 is made up of 13 amino acids. The V end was cut by 3 bases, the J end by 7 bases, with 12 bases between.

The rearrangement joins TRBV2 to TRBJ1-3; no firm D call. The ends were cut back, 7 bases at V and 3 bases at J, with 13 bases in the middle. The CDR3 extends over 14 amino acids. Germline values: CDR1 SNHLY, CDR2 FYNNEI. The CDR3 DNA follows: TGTGCCAGCACCATGGGAGGGTATGGAAACACCATATATTTT. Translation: CASTMGGYGNTIYF.

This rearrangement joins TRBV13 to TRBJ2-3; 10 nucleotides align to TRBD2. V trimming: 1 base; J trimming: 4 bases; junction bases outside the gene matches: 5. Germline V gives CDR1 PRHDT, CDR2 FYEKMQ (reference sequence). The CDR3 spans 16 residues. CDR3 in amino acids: CASSLASGGVADTQYF. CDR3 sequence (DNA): TGTGCCAGCAGCTTAGCCAGCGGGGGGGTCGCAGATACGCAGTATTTT.

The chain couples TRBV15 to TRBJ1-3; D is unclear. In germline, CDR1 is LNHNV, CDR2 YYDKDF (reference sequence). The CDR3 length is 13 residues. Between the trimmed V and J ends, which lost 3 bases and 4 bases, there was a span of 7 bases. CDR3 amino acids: CATSSFIGNTIYF. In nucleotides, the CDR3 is TGTGCCACCAGCAGTTTCATAGGAAACACCATATATTTT.

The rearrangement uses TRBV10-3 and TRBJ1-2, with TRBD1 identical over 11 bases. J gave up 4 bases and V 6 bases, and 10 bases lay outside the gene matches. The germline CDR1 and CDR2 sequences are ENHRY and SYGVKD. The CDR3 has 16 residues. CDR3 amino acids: CAIRWTGGDLGYGYTF. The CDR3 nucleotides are TGTGCCATCAGGTGGACAGGGGGCGACCTCGGCTATGGCTACACCTTC.

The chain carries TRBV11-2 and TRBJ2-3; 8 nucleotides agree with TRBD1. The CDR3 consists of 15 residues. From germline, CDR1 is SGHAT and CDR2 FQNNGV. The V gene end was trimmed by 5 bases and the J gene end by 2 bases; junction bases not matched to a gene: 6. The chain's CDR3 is CASSPRGPSTDTQYF. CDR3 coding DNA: TGTGCCAGCAGCCCCAGGGGGCCGTCCACAGATACGCAGTATTTT.

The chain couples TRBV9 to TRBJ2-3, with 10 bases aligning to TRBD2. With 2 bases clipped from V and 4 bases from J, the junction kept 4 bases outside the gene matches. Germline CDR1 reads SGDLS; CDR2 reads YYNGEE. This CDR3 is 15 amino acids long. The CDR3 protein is CASSVSSGGPDTQYF. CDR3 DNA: TGTGCCAGCAGCGTCTCTAGCGGGGGACCAGATACGCAGTATTTT. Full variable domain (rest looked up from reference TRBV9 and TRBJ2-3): DSGVTQTPKHLITATGQRVTLRCSPRSGDLSVYWYQQSLDQGLQFLIQYYNGEERAKGNILERFSAQQFPDLHSELNLSSLELGDSALYFCASSVSSGGPDTQYFGPGTRLTVL.

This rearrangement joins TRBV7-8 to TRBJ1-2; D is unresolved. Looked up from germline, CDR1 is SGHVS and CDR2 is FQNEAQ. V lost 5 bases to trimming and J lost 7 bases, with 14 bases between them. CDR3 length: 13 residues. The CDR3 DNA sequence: TGTGCCAGCAGCCCCGACCCCCTGGGTGGCTACACCTTC. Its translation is CASSPDPLGGYTF.

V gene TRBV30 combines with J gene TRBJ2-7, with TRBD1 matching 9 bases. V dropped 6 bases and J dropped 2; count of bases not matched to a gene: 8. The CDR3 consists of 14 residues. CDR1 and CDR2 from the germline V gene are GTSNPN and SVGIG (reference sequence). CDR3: CACHRGLGTYEQYF. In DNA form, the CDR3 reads TGTGCCTGTCACAGGGGGCTCGGGACCTACGAGCAGTACTTC.

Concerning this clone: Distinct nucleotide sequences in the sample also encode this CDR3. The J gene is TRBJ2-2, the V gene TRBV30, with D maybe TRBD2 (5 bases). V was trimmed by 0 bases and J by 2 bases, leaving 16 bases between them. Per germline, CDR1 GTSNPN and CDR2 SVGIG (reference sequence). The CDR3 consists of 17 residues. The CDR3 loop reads CAWSVRVGAENTGELFF. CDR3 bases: TGTGCCTGGAGTGTAAGGGTGGGAGCCGAAAACACCGGGGAGCTGTTTTTT.

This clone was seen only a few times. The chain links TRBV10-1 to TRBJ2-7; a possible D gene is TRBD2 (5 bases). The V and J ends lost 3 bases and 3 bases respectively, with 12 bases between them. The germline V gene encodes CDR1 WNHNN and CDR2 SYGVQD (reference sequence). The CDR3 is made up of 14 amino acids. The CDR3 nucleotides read TGCGCCAGCAGTGACTGGGAGAGGCACTACGAGCAGTACTTC. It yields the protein CASSDWERHYEQYF.

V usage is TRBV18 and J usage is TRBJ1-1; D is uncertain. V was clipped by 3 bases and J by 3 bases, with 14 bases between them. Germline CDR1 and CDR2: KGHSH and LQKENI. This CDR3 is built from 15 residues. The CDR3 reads CASSPRQGWDTEAFF. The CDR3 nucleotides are TGTGCCAGCTCACCTCGACAAGGGTGGGACACTGAAGCTTTCTTT.

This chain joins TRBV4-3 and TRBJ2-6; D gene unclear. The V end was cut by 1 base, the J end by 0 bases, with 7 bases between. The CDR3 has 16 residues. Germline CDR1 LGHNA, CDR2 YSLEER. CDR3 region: CASSQAGHSGANVLTF. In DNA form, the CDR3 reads TGCGCCAGCAGCCAAGCCGGGCACTCTGGGGCCAACGTCCTGACTTTC.

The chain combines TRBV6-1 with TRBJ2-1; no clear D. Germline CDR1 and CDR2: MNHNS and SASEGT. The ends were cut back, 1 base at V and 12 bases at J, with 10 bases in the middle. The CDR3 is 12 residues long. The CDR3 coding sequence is TGTGCCAGCAGTGAAGGAAGATACCTGCAGTTCTTC. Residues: CASSEGRYLQFF.

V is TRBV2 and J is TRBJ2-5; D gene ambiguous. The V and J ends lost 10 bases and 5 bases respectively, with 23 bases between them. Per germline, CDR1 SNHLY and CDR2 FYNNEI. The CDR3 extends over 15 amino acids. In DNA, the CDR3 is TGTGCCATCCGGACGACCAGACCTTTGTGGGAGACCCAGTACTTC. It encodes CAIRTTRPLWETQYF. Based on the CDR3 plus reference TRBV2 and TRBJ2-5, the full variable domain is EPEVTQTPSHQVTQMGQEVILRCVPISNHLYFYWYRQILGQKVEFLVSFYNNEISEKSEIFDDQFSVERPDGSNFTLKIRSTKLEDSAMYFCAIRTTRPLWETQYFGPGTRLLVL.

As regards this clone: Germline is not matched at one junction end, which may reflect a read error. The CDR3: CASCILGPNTGELFF. CDR3 sequence (DNA): TGTGCCAGTTGTATACTGGGCCCGAACACCGGGGAGCTGTTTTTT. V usage is TRBV19 and J usage is TRBJ2-2; D gene unclear. The CDR3 extends over 15 amino acids. Germline CDR1 reads LNHDA; CDR2 reads SQIVND (reference sequence).